The rows below give T cell receptor beta chains drawn from one sample of a study of Graves' ophthalmopathy and Graves' hyperthyroidism. TCRdb re-derived calls from the multiplex PCR reads in MiXCR, one entry per CDR3 protein. The sample contains a few hundred thousand distinct CDR3 sequences, 15% of which appear only once. Sequencing was done on a sample of peripheral blood. Every receptor here comes from a young woman with stable Graves' hyperthyroidism. Each CDR3 is given with its conserved first and last residue. Each record gives: D gene, clone size, V gene, J gene, CDR3 protein. D genes are given only for firm matches. Some rows have no size entry. The others give once, few or many, or a class for an expanded clone.

.	many	TRBV27	TRBJ1-5	CASANQGNNQPQHF
TRBD2	.	TRBV12-3/TRBV12-4	TRBJ2-5	CASSTGLAGETQYF
.	few	TRBV12-5	TRBJ2-3	CASGFPPDSSTDTQYF
.	.	TRBV6-1	TRBJ1-5	CASSKGRDLLEWAQHF
.	many	TRBV27	TRBJ2-7	CASSPPRGRKYF
.	.	TRBV5-5	TRBJ1-5	CASSSGPAWNQPQHF
.	many	TRBV12-3/TRBV12-4	TRBJ1-6	CASSLAGNSPLHF
TRBD1	many	TRBV6-4	TRBJ1-5	CASNRDSGYSNQPQHF
.	.	TRBV27	TRBJ1-1	CASQQGAITRAFF
TRBD2	many	TRBV5-1	TRBJ2-7	CASSLGGGLPGNEQYF
.	many	TRBV27	TRBJ2-7	CASGPRSSYEQYF
.	.	TRBV3-1	TRBJ1-2	CASSRGINYGYTF
TRBD1	many	TRBV20-1	TRBJ1-5	CSSGGGNQPQHF